The clone carrying this T cell receptor beta chain was detected once. V lost 5 bases and J lost 3, with 11 bases in between. The germline V gene has CDR1 SEHNR and CDR2 FQNEAQ (reference sequence). This CDR3 spans 14 amino acids. The sample originates from a study of T-cell reconstitution after alpha-beta-depleted transplantation in children. The TCRbeta library incorporated unique molecular identifiers. TCRdb reprocessed the PCR reads via MiXCR and lists one record per CDR3 protein. This sample carries 600,000 to 700,000 distinct CDR3 sequences, approximately 16% of them seen once, and the ten largest clones take 0.8% to 1.1%.

Sequencing was performed on PBMCs from the stem cell graft donor, taken from the stem cell graft. The rearrangement joins TRBV7-9 to TRBJ1-5; tentatively, D is TRBD1 (5 bases). The receptor was derived from a human donor who donated a stem cell graft to a child with acute myeloid leukemia. CDR3 nucleotide sequence: TGTGCCAGCAGCCCCTCAGGGACCAATCAGCCCCAGCATTTT. It encodes CASSPSGTNQPQHF.